This TCR beta chain is from a study of cytomegalovirus exposure and HLA in healthy donors. Whole-study results and caveats: Apparent HLA restriction characterized most CMV-associated TCR beta chains in a later analysis. V segments that were indistinguishable, TRBV6-2 and TRBV6-3 among them, were omitted from analysis.

Details on this clone: As yet, its antigen is unknown.

CDR3 length: 14 amino acids. PCR amplification relied on 60 Vbeta primers (plus 13 Jbeta primers). Data came from immunoSEQ multiplex PCR; TCRdb stores just in-frame clones and leaves some out. The sample comprises some 150,000 clones, almost 80% of which are singletons, and over 1.1% rests with the top ten. The specimen sequenced was PBMCs. The chain joins TRBV1 to TRBJ1-1; the DNA was not compared with TRBD1, the D call given in the table. TRBV1 is a pseudogene segment. The receptor was derived from a male donor in good health and CMV-seronegative. The CDR3 protein is CTSSQDQEPTEAFF. The DNA of the CDR3 is TGCACCAGCAGCCAAGATCAGGAACCTACTGAAGCTTTCTTT.